This T cell receptor (beta chain) is from a study of blood T cell repertoires in COVID-19. Study details: Whether acute or convalescent, the COVID-19 samples came from the United States, Italy and Spain. In each case, the material was cDNA or gDNA derived from T cells, B-cell-depleted T cells, or PBMCs.

Only one count was recorded for this clone. Original data processing: Nucleated cell number was recorded as an estimate derived from reference gene primer amplification. The assay was immunoSEQ multiplex PCR, and TCRdb's table has in-frame clones only and misses some. The V and J calls and clone size were taken over from that table, and D and trimming were inferred from the DNA. Among about 120,000 clones listed, 60% to 80% were seen once. This CDR3 comprises 12 residues. The germline V and J ends were trimmed by 5 bases and 6 bases, with 11 bases remaining between them. This rearrangement joins TRBV12-3 or TRBV12-4 to TRBJ2-7, with TRBD2 as a possible D gene (6 bases). This clonotype originated in a human donor in a cohort sampled during active COVID-19. Sequencing was done on a sample of peripheral blood. CDR3 loop: CASSMGLSEQYF. CDR3 nucleotides: TGTGCCAGCAGTATGGGACTCTCCGAGCAGTACTTC.